This record looks at one T cell receptor beta chain sequence and its context. The antigen is unknown. The data derive from a study of CD8 T cells in Susac syndrome. Study conclusions and caveats: The total CD8+ repertoires contained 15 to 20 Susac-specific public clones, and the CD8+ TEMRA repertoires contained roughly 5.

It was with random hexamers that about 0.45 to 1 ug RNA was reverse transcribed. An immunoSEQ multiplex PCR generated amplified TCR beta CDR3 products spanning 54 Vbeta and 13 Jbeta. TCRdb re-analysed the immunoSEQ multiplex PCR reads in MiXCR, keeping a single row per CDR3 protein. Of more than 80,000 distinct CDR3 sequences listed, approximately 94% are singletons. Germline V gives CDR1 SGHTA, CDR2 FQGNSA. The CDR3 contains 13 residues. V shed 8 bases and J shed 5 bases, with 15 bases lying between them. The gene calls are TRBV7-2 and TRBJ1-1; D is unclear. This TCR came from a human donor with Susac syndrome. The material sequenced was CD8+ T cells from PBMCs. The chain's CDR3 is CASGSQLGTEAFF. DNA of the CDR3: TGTGCCAGCGGCAGTCAACTGGGTACTGAAGCTTTCTTT.